This TCR beta chain was sequenced during a study of cytomegalovirus exposure and HLA in healthy donors. The PCR employed 60 Vbeta primers together with 13 Jbeta primers. Clones were read by immunoSEQ multiplex PCR, and TCRdb kept only the in-frame ones, dropping some. The data show under 200,000 clones, with about two thirds seen just once and 4% to 5.5% held by the top ten. Germline V lookup: CDR1 SGHVS, CDR2 FNYEAQ. V lost 1 base, J lost 8 bases, and 20 bases lay in between. CDR3 size: 16 residues. In this sample, this clone turned up many times. The receptor was isolated from a woman under 30 in good health and CMV-seropositive. The sequenced material came from PBMCs. This chain uses TRBV7-6 with TRBJ1-2, with D unresolved. DNA of the CDR3: TGTGCCAGCAGCTTAGGGGTAACGGGAGCAGAAGGGGGCTACACCTTC. It encodes CASSLGVTGAEGGYTF. The full variable domain, completed using reference TRBV7-6 and TRBJ1-2, is GAGVSQSPRYKVTKRGQDVALRCDPISGHVSLYWYRQALGQGPEFLTYFNYEAQQDKSGLPNDRFSAERPEGSISTLTIQRTEQRDSAMYRCASSLGVTGAEGGYTFGSGTRLTVV.